A selection of T cell receptor beta chains follows, all from one sample in a study of response to subunit inactivated influenza vaccine. A single record per CDR3 protein comes from TCRdb applying MiXCR to the RT-PCR reads. The sample yields around 520,000 distinct CDR3 sequences, about 12% seen once. The source material was PBMCs from blood, sampled on the day of vaccination. Receptor source: a man between 50 and 59 years old who received an inactivated influenza vaccine. CDR3s include the opening cysteine and the closing phenylalanine or tryptophan. Fields, in order: J gene, V gene, clone size, CDR3 protein. The size of a clone is reported for some rows only, either as once, few or many, or as a class for expanded clones.

TRBJ2-7,TRBV6-2/TRBV6-3,few,CASSYSVLDRRIYEQYF
TRBJ2-7,TRBV27,-,CASRPSSGTGTREQYF
TRBJ2-5,TRBV6-2/TRBV6-3,-,CASSFLLAAQETQYF
TRBJ2-2,TRBV20-1,many,CSARVGQVPPGELFF
TRBJ2-6,TRBV7-6,-,CASSLFGSSGANVLTF
TRBJ2-3,TRBV18,-,CASSPLDETDTQYF
TRBJ2-3,TRBV9,-,CASSAQGWGSDTQYF
TRBJ1-1,TRBV6-4,few,CASGTDRFEAFF
TRBJ2-7,TRBV28,many,CASSLLGQQYF
TRBJ2-2,TRBV10-3,-,CAIRPGQTGELFF
TRBJ2-2,TRBV15,-,CATSIVRANTGELFF
TRBJ2-7,TRBV15,many,CATSRDRGPYEQYF
TRBJ1-2,TRBV5-6,few,CASSLERGIGYTF
TRBJ1-5,TRBV30,few,CAWSRGTGDNQPQHF
TRBJ2-7,TRBV6-2/TRBV6-3,many,CASSYSMGRGEQYF
TRBJ2-5,TRBV21-1,many,CASSKRETQYF
TRBJ2-5,TRBV7-2,many,CASSLGGLETQYF
TRBJ2-7,TRBV20-1,few,CSAARTSGLLSSYEQYF
TRBJ1-1,TRBV5-1,many,CASSFIGENTEAFF
TRBJ1-2,TRBV15,-,CATSRDSAPYRGLGYGYTF
TRBJ2-5,TRBV6-2/TRBV6-3,few,CASSGYRLAQETQYF
TRBJ2-3,TRBV4-3,many,CASSQEVLAGTDTQYF
TRBJ2-7,TRBV20-1,few,CSATYSGRSSYEQYF
TRBJ1-1,TRBV7-2,few,CASSPGGPMNTEAFF
TRBJ1-1,TRBV10-3,few,CAISEGGRFNEAFF
TRBJ2-1,TRBV10-3,-,CAISDPSGDSSYNEQFF
TRBJ1-2,TRBV12-3/TRBV12-4,few,CASSPTRRDRGLYGYTF
TRBJ1-2,TRBV6-1,few,CASRPNVGIGGYTF
TRBJ2-1,TRBV5-1,-,CASSLLAGGRTYNEQFF
TRBJ1-2,TRBV29-1,many,CSVDDRGGYTF
TRBJ2-2,TRBV18,-,CASSQLVSTGELFF
TRBJ1-4,TRBV29-1,-,CSVAAEKLFF
TRBJ1-1,TRBV7-2,few,CASSLDRQKGTEAFF
TRBJ2-1,TRBV4-1,few,CASSQKGVQQFF
TRBJ2-7,TRBV9,few,CASSVDAFSSYEQYF
TRBJ1-4,TRBV7-8,few,CASSSPAPPNDEKLFF
TRBJ1-4,TRBV3-1,few,CASSQVSGEKLFF
TRBJ2-7,TRBV6-5,-,CASSYSISLTSQYEQYF
TRBJ2-5,TRBV29-1,-,CSVEDRGTSGRGIIQETQYF
TRBJ2-2,TRBV6-1,few,CASSRILNTGELFF
TRBJ1-1,TRBV5-6,few,CASSPPRTGAFGAFF
TRBJ2-5,TRBV20-1,many,CSASSGETQYF
TRBJ2-1,TRBV20-1,many,CSARPVSIADYNEQFF
TRBJ1-1,TRBV18,-,CASSPRTGPLPVNTEAFF
TRBJ2-2,TRBV4-1,-,CASSQVGGRPGELFF
TRBJ2-5,TRBV15,-,CATSRGGSGQETQYF
TRBJ1-1,TRBV20-1,few,CSAIQGAYTEAFF
TRBJ2-5,TRBV15,few,CATSRATSGVDETQYF
TRBJ1-1,TRBV12-3/TRBV12-4,many,CASSPGTADTEAFF
TRBJ2-3,TRBV11-2,-,CASSRGGGSLITDTQYF
TRBJ2-1,TRBV18,-,CASSPLSGRTYNEQFF
TRBJ2-7,TRBV5-4,few,CASTQGMQVSEQYF
TRBJ2-1,TRBV9,few,CAIIACRGRKSYNEQFF
TRBJ2-1,TRBV4-3,many,CASSQERLAGYNEQFF
TRBJ2-7,TRBV5-1,many,CASSYRQGSYEQYF
TRBJ2-7,TRBV11-2,many,CASSLNRVWGEQYF
TRBJ2-1,TRBV24-1,many,CATSDSFRGNEQFF
TRBJ2-7,TRBV7-2,many,CASSLGGGQGNEQYF
TRBJ2-7,TRBV27,many,CASRLTGSYEQYF